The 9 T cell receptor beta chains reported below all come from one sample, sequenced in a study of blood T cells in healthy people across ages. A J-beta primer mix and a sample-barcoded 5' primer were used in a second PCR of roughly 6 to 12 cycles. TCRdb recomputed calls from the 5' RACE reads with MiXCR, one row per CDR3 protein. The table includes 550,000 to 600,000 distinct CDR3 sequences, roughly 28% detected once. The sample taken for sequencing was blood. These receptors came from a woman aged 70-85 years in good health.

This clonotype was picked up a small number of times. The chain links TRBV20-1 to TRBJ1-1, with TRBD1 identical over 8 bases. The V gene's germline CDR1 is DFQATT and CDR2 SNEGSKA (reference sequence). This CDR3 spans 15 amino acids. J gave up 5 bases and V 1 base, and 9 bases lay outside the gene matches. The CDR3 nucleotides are TGCAGTGCTAGAGTCCCAAACAGGGGGTGGACTGAAGCTTTCTTT. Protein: CSARVPNRGWTEAFF.

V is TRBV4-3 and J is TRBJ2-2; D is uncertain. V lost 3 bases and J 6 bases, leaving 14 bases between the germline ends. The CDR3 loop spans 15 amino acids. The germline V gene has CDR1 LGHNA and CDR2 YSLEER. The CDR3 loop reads CASSHAPTLAGELFF. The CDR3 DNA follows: TGCGCCAGCAGCCATGCACCGACATTGGCCGGGGAGCTGTTTTTT.

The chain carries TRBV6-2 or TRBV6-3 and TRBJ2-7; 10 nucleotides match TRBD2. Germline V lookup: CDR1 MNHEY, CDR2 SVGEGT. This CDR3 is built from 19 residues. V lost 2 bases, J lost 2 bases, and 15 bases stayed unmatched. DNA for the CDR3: TGTGCCAGCAGTTACCGGTACGCAATTTCTAGCGGGAGAGCCTACGAGCAGTACTTC. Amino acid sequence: CASSYRYAISSGRAYEQYF.

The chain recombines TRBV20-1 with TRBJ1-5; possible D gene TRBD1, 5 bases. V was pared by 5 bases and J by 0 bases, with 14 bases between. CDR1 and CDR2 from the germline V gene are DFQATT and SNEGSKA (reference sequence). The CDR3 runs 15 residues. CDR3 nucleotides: TGCAGTGCTGTTGACAGACGTTATAGCAATCAGCCCCAGCATTTT. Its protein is CSAVDRRYSNQPQHF.

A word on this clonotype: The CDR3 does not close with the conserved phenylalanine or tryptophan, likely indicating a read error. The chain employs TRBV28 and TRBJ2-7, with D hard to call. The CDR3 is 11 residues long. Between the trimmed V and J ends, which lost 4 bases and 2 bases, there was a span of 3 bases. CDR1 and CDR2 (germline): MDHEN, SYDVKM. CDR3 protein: CASSSPYEQYS. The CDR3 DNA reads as TGTGCCAGCAGTTCACCCTACGAGCAGTACTCC.

The CDR3 bases are TGTGCCAGCACCCAGTCAGGCTTCGTCACTGGAAACACCATATATTTT. It encodes CASTQSGFVTGNTIYF. The chain links TRBV5-6 to TRBJ1-3; D not certain. The CDR3 is made up of 16 amino acids. Germline V gene data show CDR1 as SGHDT and CDR2 as YYEEEE. V shed 6 bases and J shed 2 bases, with 18 bases lying between them.

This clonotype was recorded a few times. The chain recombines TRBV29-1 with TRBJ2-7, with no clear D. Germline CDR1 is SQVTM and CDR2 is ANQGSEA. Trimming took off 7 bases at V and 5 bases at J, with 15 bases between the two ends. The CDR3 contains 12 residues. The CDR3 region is CSAAELGNEQYF. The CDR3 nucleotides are TGCAGCGCCGCAGAACTGGGGAACGAGCAGTACTTC.

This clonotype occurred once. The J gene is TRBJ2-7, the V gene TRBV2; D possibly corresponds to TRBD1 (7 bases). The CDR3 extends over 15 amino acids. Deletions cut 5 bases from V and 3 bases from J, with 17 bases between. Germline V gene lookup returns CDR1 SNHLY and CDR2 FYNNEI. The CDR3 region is CASSSTGRSGYEQYF. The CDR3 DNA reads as TGTGCCAGCAGTTCGACAGGGAGGTCTGGCTACGAGCAGTACTTC.

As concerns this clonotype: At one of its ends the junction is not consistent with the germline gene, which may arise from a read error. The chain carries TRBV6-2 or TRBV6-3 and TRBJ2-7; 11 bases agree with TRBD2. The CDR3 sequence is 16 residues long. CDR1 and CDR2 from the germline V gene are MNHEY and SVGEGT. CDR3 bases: TGTGCCAGCAGTTACTTGGGACTAGCGGACTCCTGCGAGCAGTACTTC. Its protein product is CASSYLGLADSCEQYF.